The 13 T cell receptor beta chains below come from one sample, sequenced in a study of T cells in women clearing cervical HPV infection. The repertoire was sequenced with immunoSEQ multiplex PCR; TCRdb's copy has only in-frame clones and lacks some. This sample's clone table lists about 36,000 clones. Material for sequencing was blood buffy coat. The receptors shown here come from a woman between 18 and 75 years old with a cervical HPV16 infection that either progressed to CIN3+ or cleared (not recorded which).

About this clone itself: The CDR3 end lies 3 residues beyond the end of the read and is filled in from the germline J gene. The genes are TRBV2 and TRBJ2-3; unclear D gene. The germline V gene has CDR1 SNHLY and CDR2 FYNNEI. V lost 2 bases, J lost 0 bases, and 12 bases lay in between. The CDR3 contains 16 residues. The part of the CDR3 DNA that was read is TGTGCCAGCAGTGAAATGGGCAGTTCTAGCACAGATACG. Encoded protein: CASSEMGSSSTDT. The whole CDR3 protein is CASSEMGSSSTDTQYF.

Regarding this clone: The sequence runs out 3 residues before the end of the CDR3; the remainder is reconstructed from the germline J gene. The chain is built from TRBV5-1 and TRBJ1-1, with 10 bases lining up with TRBD1. Trimming at V came to 4 bases and at J to 2 bases, leaving 2 bases not matched to a gene. The CDR3 covers 14 residues. CDR1 is SGHRS and CDR2 is YFSETQ in the germline V gene. CDR3 in amino acids: CASSGDRGNTEAFF. The sequenced part of the CDR3 DNA is TGCGCCAGCAGCGGGGACAGGGGCAACACTGAA.

This clone is deemed medium-sized (0.01 to 0.1%) by its frequency. The CDR3 end is not reached by the read, which stops 3 residues before it; the germline J gene fills it in. The gene calls are TRBV20-1 and TRBJ2-1; 14 nucleotides line up with TRBD2. CDR3 size: 16 residues. J was trimmed by 8 bases and V by 1 base; bases with no gene match: 7. Looked up from germline, CDR1 is DFQATT and CDR2 is SNEGSKA (reference sequence). CDR3 sequence: CSARVGTSGGLDEQFF. CDR3 DNA, as far as it was read: TGCAGTGCTAGAGTGGGGACTAGCGGGGGTTTAGATGAG.

Of note for this clone: The read ends 3 residues shy of where the CDR3 ends; the end is completed using the germline J gene. V gene TRBV29-1 combines with J gene TRBJ2-3; D might be TRBD1 (5 bases). This CDR3 has 14 amino acids. Germline values: CDR1 SQVTM, CDR2 ANQGSEA. The ends were cut back, 2 bases at V and 2 bases at J, with 11 bases in the middle. The CDR3 here is CSVEQTAYTDTQYF. CDR3 DNA (partial): TGCAGCGTTGAACAGACAGCCTACACAGATACG.

To note about this clone: The DNA ends 3 residues before the CDR3 does, and the rest of the CDR3 is filled in from the germline J gene. The V gene is TRBV19, the J gene TRBJ2-4, with 9 nucleotides matching TRBD2. Germline trimming cut 7 bases from V and 2 bases from J; bases unmatched to any gene: 12. Germline V gene lookup returns CDR1 LNHDA and CDR2 SQIVND (reference sequence). The CDR3 is 17 residues long. CDR3 bases read: TGTGCCAGTACCACGGCACCAGCGGGGGGTCCCAAAAACATT. Protein sequence: CASTTAPAGGPKNI. The full CDR3 protein is CASTTAPAGGPKNIQYF.

Notes on this clone: The CDR3 end is not reached by the read, which stops 3 residues before it; the germline J gene fills it in. V usage is TRBV23-1 and J usage is TRBJ2-1; D is possibly TRBD1 (5 bases). TRBV23-1 qualifies as an ORF whose function is uncertain. The V and J ends lost 7 bases and 5 bases respectively, with 12 bases between them. This CDR3 is 13 amino acids long. CDR3 protein: CASNPRGHNEQFF. The CDR3 DNA, read in part, is TGCGCCAGCAACCCTAGGGGTCACAATGAG.

Note on this clone: The sequenced fragment ends 3 residues before the CDR3 boundary, so the rest is inferred from the germline J gene. The chain links TRBV19 to TRBJ2-2; 8 bases map to TRBD1. The V and J ends lost 5 bases and 5 bases, in that order; junction bases with no gene match: 10. The CDR3 is 16 amino acids. The germline gives CDR1 LNHDA, CDR2 SQIVND (reference sequence). CDR3 bases read: TGTGCCAGTAGTCGTAAGGAGACAGGGGTGACCGGGGAG. Translating it yields CASSRKETGVTGE. The CDR3, in full, reads CASSRKETGVTGELFF.

CDR3 loop: CASSVRTGGHVYTGELFF. Partial CDR3 DNA: TGTGCCAGTAGTGTGCGGACAGGGGGCCACGTCTACACCGGGGAG. The gene calls are TRBV19 and TRBJ2-2; TRBD1 agrees at 11 bases. The read ends 3 residues shy of where the CDR3 ends; the end is completed using the germline J gene. Germline V gene sequence: CDR1 LNHDA, CDR2 SQIVND (reference sequence). V gave up 5 bases and J gave up 3 bases; unmatched junction bases: 11. There are 18 residues in the CDR3.

A remark on this clone: The read ends 3 residues shy of where the CDR3 ends; the end is completed using the germline J gene. The rearrangement joins TRBV19 to TRBJ1-2; 11 bases map to TRBD1. This CDR3 comprises 17 residues. Germline V gene lookup returns CDR1 LNHDA and CDR2 SQIVND (reference sequence). The CDR3 here is CASSIKSTGTGGLSYTF. The CDR3 DNA, read in part, is TGTGCCAGTAGTATAAAATCAACCGGGACAGGGGGACTAAGC.

Points on this clone: The read comes to an end 3 residues before the CDR3 does, leaving the germline J gene to fill in the end. The chain recombines TRBV10-3 with TRBJ2-1, with unresolved D. Germline loops: CDR1 ENHRY, CDR2 SYGVKD. Trimming cost V 0 bases and J 8 bases, with 5 bases left between them. The CDR3 has 12 amino acids. CDR3 DNA (partial): TGTGCCATCAGTGAGTCGACTCATGAG. This translates into CAISESTHE. The CDR3 in full is CAISESTHEQFF.

Points on this clone: The read comes to an end 3 residues before the CDR3 does, leaving the germline J gene to fill in the end. The rearrangement uses TRBV12-5 and TRBJ2-7, with D possibly being TRBD1 (6 bases). The CDR3 covers 13 residues. Germline values: CDR1 LGHNT, CDR2 FRNRAP. V was trimmed by 6 bases and J by 3 bases, leaving 12 bases between them. The CDR3 loop is CASGDRNYYEQYF. The covered CDR3 bases are TGTGCTAGTGGCGACAGGAACTACTACGAG.

The CDR3 bases that were read are TGTGCCAGCAGCCAAGATGGGACAGGGGGCTTCAATGAG. Residues: CASSQDGTGGFNE. The CDR3 reads in full as CASSQDGTGGFNEQFF. V is TRBV4-2 and J is TRBJ2-1, with TRBD1 matching over 12 bases. Coverage ceases 3 residues before the CDR3 finishes, and the germline J gene fills in the end. Germline assignment: CDR1 LGHNA and CDR2 YNFKEQ. The CDR3 consists of 16 residues. The V segment lost 0 bases and the J segment 6 bases; nucleotides outside the gene matches: 3.

Worth noting for this clone: The read finishes 3 residues shy of the CDR3 end, and the germline J gene is used to complete it. This chain connects TRBV6-2 or TRBV6-3 to TRBJ2-4, with 7 nucleotides matching TRBD1. Germline CDR1 MNHEY, CDR2 SVGEGT. The CDR3 is made up of 16 amino acids. The covered CDR3 bases are TGTGCCAGCATCCTAGGGGGCATGGATACTAACTATGGT. As protein: CASILGGMDTNYG. The full CDR3 protein is CASILGGMDTNYGQYF.